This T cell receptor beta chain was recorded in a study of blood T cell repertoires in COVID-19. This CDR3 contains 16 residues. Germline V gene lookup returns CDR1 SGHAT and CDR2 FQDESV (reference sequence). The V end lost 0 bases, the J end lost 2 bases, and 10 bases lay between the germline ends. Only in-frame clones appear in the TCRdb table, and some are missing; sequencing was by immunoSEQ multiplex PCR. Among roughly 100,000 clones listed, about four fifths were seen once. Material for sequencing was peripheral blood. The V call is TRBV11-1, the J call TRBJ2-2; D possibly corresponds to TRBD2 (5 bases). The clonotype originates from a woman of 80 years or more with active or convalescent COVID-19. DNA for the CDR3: TGTGCCAGCAGCTTAGCAGGTGCGGGTAACACCGGGGAGCTGTTTTTT. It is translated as CASSLAGAGNTGELFF. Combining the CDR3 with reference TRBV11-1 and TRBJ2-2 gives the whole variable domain EAEVAQSPRYKITEKSQAVAFWCDPISGHATLYWYRQILGQGPELLVQFQDESVVDDSQLPKDRFSAERLKGVDSTLKIQPAELGDSAMYLCASSLAGAGNTGELFFGEGSRLTVL.